Sequencing of this TCR beta chain was carried out in a study of CD8 T cells in Susac syndrome (dated by TCRdb to the late 2010s). Looking at the study overall: The study used repertoire sequencing to test whether antigen drove CD8+ T cell activation and differentiation in Susac syndrome. CD8+ T cell repertoire clonality was compared between approximately 12 healthy donors, some 14 Susac syndrome patients and roughly 15 multiple sclerosis patients. General study outcomes and caveats: The number of individuals in the TCR sequencing and HLA analysis was recognized as being relatively small.

A word on this clonotype: The target of this receptor is not known. Base qualities are not recorded, but no much larger clone differs from it by a single base.

Peripheral blood CD8+ and CD4+ T cells from healthy donors, Susac syndrome patients and multiple sclerosis patients were profiled using high-throughput TCR beta sequencing. Treatment-naive patients with stable or active relapsing-remitting disease fulfilling revised McDonald criteria were used as multiple sclerosis controls. Bulk CD8+ and CD4+ T cells were purified by magnetic negative isolation, whereas CD8+ TEMRA cells were enriched by FACS. Blood was drawn into EDTA tubes, processed within 24 hours, and PBMCs were isolated by density gradient centrifugation. PBMCs destined for TCR sequencing were cryopreserved in liquid nitrogen and later thawed in a 37 °C water bath. The sorted or isolated CD4+, CD8+ and CD8+ TEMRA cells reached a purity of at least 90%. RNA was extracted using the RNeasy kit, and roughly 0.5 to 1 ug of the RNA was reverse transcribed with random hexamers. The immunoSEQ multiplex PCR assay, covering 54 Vbeta and 13 Jbeta segments, was used to amplify TCR beta CDR3 regions. PCR amplification bias was corrected using a synthetic template baseline for primer optimization and computational correction. The original methods were these. Reads were assigned to V, D and J genes according to IMGT and analyzed in immunoSEQ Analyzer, with only productive sequences retained. Clonality was computed as one minus Shannon entropy normalized by log2 of the number of productive unique sequences. For each patient and control, public and private clones were evaluated within the 100 most prevalent clones. A clone was defined as Susac-specific if it was absent from the healthy and MS cohorts, from roughly 990 published viral clones and from other ImmuneACCESS disease sequences. Using fastp trimming at Q25 and MiXCR clonotype assembly, TCRdb reanalyzed the public sequencing data and kept in-frame beta chains. Merged by CDR3 protein, the rows form single entries marked with the most common genes and DNA. The V and J calls and clone size come from TCRdb's table, not from the authors' own analysis. For this sample the table gives 95,000 to 150,000 distinct CDR3 sequences, of which 85% to 95% were detected only once. Roughly 0.31% of the sample goes to the ten largest clones.

This TCR was sampled from a human donor with multiple sclerosis. Source material: CD8+ T cells from PBMCs.

The nucleotide sequence is given as TGTGCCACCGGAACAGGGGACTACGAGCAGTACTTC. It codes for CATGTGDYEQYF. Recombination joined TRBV24-1 with TRBJ2-7, and 7 junction bases match TRBD1. The CDR3 goes from the cysteine to the phenylalanine over 12 residues. The entry retains the CDR3 DNA only, 36 bases that are in frame from base 1. In the germline V gene, CDR1 corresponds to KGHDR and CDR2 to SFDVKD. Germline trimming: 9 bases from V, 3 bases from J; junction bases outside gene matches: 4.